Given below is one T cell receptor beta chain in context. Its antigen is still unknown. Naive-designated CD8 cells lacked CD45RO, were positively enriched for CCR7, and omitted terminally differentiated effector memory CD45RA+ cells. The record originates from a study of shared clonotypes between healthy human individuals. Study results and limitations: Few donors restricted represented genetic and exposure-history diversity.

The CDR3 spans 14 residues. Between the trimmed V and J ends, which lost 6 bases and 1 base, there was a span of 12 bases. CDR1 MNHEY and CDR2 SVGAGI come from the germline V gene. Repertoires were generated with immunoSEQ multiplex PCR, while TCRdb's copy carries only in-frame clones and drops some. Here the sample spans more than 2 million clones, over 85% being singletons. The chain is built from TRBV6-5 and TRBJ1-1; a possible D gene is TRBD1 (6 bases). The source material was naive CD8+ T cells sorted from blood. The source is a man aged 18 to 30 in good health. The CDR3 region is CASRQQGPNTEAFF. The CDR3 coding sequence is TGTGCCAGCAGGCAACAGGGACCGAACACTGAAGCTTTCTTT.